These 16 T cell receptor beta chains came from one sample sequenced in a study of T cell clonality in common variable immunodeficiency (dated by TCRdb to about 2015). Library creation used the immunoSEQ multiplex PCR assay. The table comes from immuneACCESS by way of TCRdb, which keeps in-frame sequences with V and J called. Part of the clones is missing from these tables; in studies checked, under half for an unresolved V gene and the rest for unknown reasons. The table shows roughly 52,000 clones here, with no singletons. Approximately 3% of the sample is taken by the ten largest. The sample was peripheral blood mononuclear cells. These receptors were collected from a person aged 18 to 70 in good health.

This clone was counted ten times or more. The read gets to within 3 residues of the CDR3 end, and the germline J gene fills in the rest. The chain has TRBV18 and TRBJ2-1, with 12 bases lining up with TRBD2. V lost 6 bases and J lost 7; bases outside the gene matches: 7. The germline CDR1 and CDR2 sequences are KGHSH and LQKENI. The length of the CDR3 is 15 residues. The CDR3 reads CASSLAGGPDNEQFF. The CDR3 DNA, read in part, is TGTGCCAGCTCCCTAGCGGGAGGGCCTGATAATGAG.

This clone has at least ten counts. CDR3 amino acids: CASSLARGPSDTQYF. CDR3 DNA (partial): TGTGCCAGCAGCTTAGCGCGGGGTCCCTCCGATACG. The chain joins TRBV7-2 to TRBJ2-3; D possibly corresponds to TRBD2 (6 bases). The sequenced fragment ends 3 residues before the CDR3 boundary, so the rest is inferred from the germline J gene. This CDR3 has 15 amino acids. In germline, CDR1 is SGHTA, CDR2 FQGNSA. Trimming removed 0 bases at V and 6 bases at J, with 13 bases between.

This clone appeared a few times. The CDR3 region is CASSPTSGRVNEQFF. CDR3 DNA (partial): TGTGCCAGCAGCCCAACTAGCGGGAGGGTCAATGAG. The rearrangement links TRBV7-2 to TRBJ2-1, with TRBD2 matching over 13 bases. The read ends 3 residues before the CDR3 terminus; that terminus is restored from the germline J gene. In germline, CDR1 is SGHTA, CDR2 FQGNSA. This CDR3 spans 15 amino acids. The V segment lost 5 bases and the J segment 6 bases; nucleotides outside the gene matches: 4.

Turning to this clone: The sequence runs out 3 residues before the end of the CDR3; the remainder is reconstructed from the germline J gene. This sequence joins TRBV5-4 and TRBJ2-1, with TRBD2 identical over 8 bases. Losses at the gene ends were 4 bases for V and 2 bases for J; bases not matched to a gene: 5. Germline lookup yields CDR1 SGHNT and CDR2 YYREEE (reference sequence). The CDR3 sequence is 15 residues long. The CDR3 protein is CASSPMTSAYNEQFF. CDR3 DNA, as far as it was read: TGTGCCAGCAGCCCAATGACTAGCGCCTACAATGAG.

This clone was recorded many times. The CDR3 end falls 3 residues outside the read, so it is completed with the germline J gene. The chain links TRBV2 to TRBJ2-6, with 9 nucleotides matching TRBD2. The CDR3 length is 16 residues. Germline V gene lookup returns CDR1 SNHLY and CDR2 FYNNEI. V lost 7 bases and J lost 2; bases outside the gene matches: 6. CDR3 residues: CASTGGRETGANVLTF. The part of the CDR3 DNA that was read is TGTGCCAGCACGGGCGGGAGGGAAACTGGGGCCAACGTC.

This clone was counted ten times or more. The observed sequence ends 3 residues before the CDR3 terminus, with the missing tail filled in from the germline J gene. The chain is built from TRBV5-4 and TRBJ1-3; 7 bases are shared with TRBD1. This CDR3 region has 16 residues. The V gene end was trimmed by 2 bases and the J gene end by 0 bases; junction bases not matched to a gene: 5. From germline, CDR1 is SGHNT and CDR2 YYREEE (reference sequence). The sequenced part of the CDR3 DNA is TGTGCCAGCAGCTTTCCCAGGGGGACCTCTGGAAACACC. The encoded protein is CASSFPRGTSGNT. The full-length CDR3 reads as CASSFPRGTSGNTIYF.

This clone came up many times. The read comes to an end 3 residues before the CDR3 does, leaving the germline J gene to fill in the end. The rearrangement joins TRBV19 to TRBJ1-4, with D possibly being TRBD1 (6 bases). Between the trimmed V and J ends, which lost 2 bases and 0 bases, there was a span of 13 bases. Germline lookup yields CDR1 LNHDA and CDR2 SQIVND (reference sequence). This CDR3 spans 17 amino acids. The CDR3 region is CASSIRAGEATNEKLFF. CDR3 DNA, as far as it was read: TGTGCCAGTAGTATAAGGGCAGGGGAAGCAACTAATGAAAAA.

Points on this clone: Sequencing ends 3 residues short of the CDR3 end; the germline J gene provides the rest. The J gene is TRBJ1-1, the V gene TRBV19; D ambiguous. Germline V gives CDR1 LNHDA, CDR2 SQIVND (reference sequence). V lost 6 bases, J lost 1 base, and 9 bases lay in between. The CDR3 contains 13 residues. CDR3 region: CASSGQRNTEAFF. Partial CDR3 DNA: TGTGCCAGTAGCGGCCAGCGGAACACTGAA.

There are a few counts of this clone. CDR3 residues: CASSSGDSGTGELFF. The DNA read from the CDR3 is TGCGCCAGCAGCTCGGGGGACAGCGGTACCGGGGAG. The chain couples TRBV5-1 to TRBJ2-2; a possible D gene is TRBD1 (7 bases). The CDR3 end lies 3 residues beyond the end of the read and is filled in from the germline J gene. Germline V gene data show CDR1 as SGHRS and CDR2 as YFSETQ. The germline V and J ends were trimmed by 3 bases and 5 bases, with 14 bases remaining between them. The CDR3 spans 15 residues. The full variable domain, its missing parts supplied by reference TRBV5-1 and TRBJ2-2, is KAGVTQTPRYLIKTRGQQVTLSCSPISGHRSVSWYQQTPGQGLQFLFEYFSETQRNKGNFPGRFSGRQFSNSRSEMNVSTLELGDSALYLCASSSGDSGTGELFFGEGSRLTVL.

This clone occurred many times. The CDR3 sequence: CASSGETGVTGELFF. The covered CDR3 bases are TGTGCCAGTAGTGGGGAGACAGGGGTCACCGGGGAG. V and J are TRBV19 and TRBJ2-2; 8 bases fit TRBD1. The read terminates 3 residues before the CDR3 end, so the remaining end is supplied by the germline J gene. Germline CDR1 and CDR2: LNHDA and SQIVND (reference sequence). Trimming at V came to 5 bases and at J to 4 bases, leaving 6 bases not matched to a gene. The CDR3 sequence is 15 residues long. Full variable domain (missing parts from reference TRBV19 and TRBJ2-2): DGGITQSPKYLFRKEGQNVTLSCEQNLNHDAMYWYRQDPGQGLRLIYYSQIVNDFQKGDIAEGYSVSREKKESFPLTVTSAQKNPTAFYLCASSGETGVTGELFFGEGSRLTVL.

This clone showed up many times. The CDR3 end is not reached by the read, which stops 3 residues before it; the germline J gene fills it in. This chain joins TRBV30 and TRBJ1-2; TRBD1 matches 7 bases. CDR1 and CDR2 from the germline V gene are GTSNPN and SVGIG (reference sequence). This CDR3 has 13 amino acids. V trimming: 4 bases; J trimming: 7 bases; junction bases outside the gene matches: 9. The CDR3 bases that were read are TGTGCCTGGAAAGAGGGGGCCTCTGGTGGC. This gives the protein CAWKEGASGG. The CDR3, in full, reads CAWKEGASGGYTF.

This clone was counted ten times or more. This CDR3 is CASSPTDVWLDGYTF. The CDR3 bases that were read are TGTGCCAGCAGTCCAACAGACGTTTGGCTTGATGGC. The chain uses TRBV6-7 and TRBJ1-2; D is undetermined. The read halts 3 residues ahead of the CDR3 end, with the missing end drawn from the germline J gene. TRBV6-7 has ORF status, its function being uncertain. V lost 5 bases, J lost 6 bases, and 19 bases lay in between. The CDR3 is 15 residues long.

This clone was seen repeatedly, ten times or more. Read sequence stops 3 residues before the CDR3 end, and the germline J gene provides the missing end. This rearrangement joins TRBV11-2 to TRBJ1-4, with TRBD1 matching over 11 bases. Germline CDR1 and CDR2: SGHAT and FQNNGV. This CDR3 spans 13 amino acids. The chain's CDR3 is CASSLGQGDKLFF. CDR3 DNA, as far as it was read: TGTGCCAGCAGCCTGGGACAGGGGGATAAA.

Note on this clone: The observed sequence ends 3 residues before the CDR3 terminus, with the missing tail filled in from the germline J gene. This chain joins TRBV7-6 and TRBJ1-2, with 8 bases lining up with TRBD1. The CDR3 is 14 amino acids. V lost 4 bases and J lost 4; bases outside the gene matches: 5. From germline, CDR1 is SGHVS and CDR2 FNYEAQ. The DNA read from the CDR3 is TGTGCCAGCAGCTCTCAGGGGGCCCTCTATGGC. It is translated as CASSSQGALYG. The complete CDR3 reads CASSSQGALYGYTF.

This clone has a count of ten or more. The part of the CDR3 DNA that was read is TGCGCCAGCAGCCATGGCACAGGGGGCAGGTCCGGGGAG. Translated, it gives CASSHGTGGRSGE. The full CDR3 protein is CASSHGTGGRSGELFF. This chain links TRBV4-1 with TRBJ2-2; 9 nucleotides line up with TRBD1. The CDR3 end falls 3 residues outside the read, so it is completed with the germline J gene. Germline V gene data show CDR1 as MGHRA and CDR2 as YSYEKL. V trimming: 3 bases; J trimming: 6 bases; junction bases outside the gene matches: 8. The CDR3 runs 16 residues.

This clone was recorded many times. The observed sequence ends 3 residues before the CDR3 terminus, with the missing tail filled in from the germline J gene. This chain links TRBV19 with TRBJ2-1; D is perhaps TRBD2 (6 bases). Trimming took off 5 bases at V and 5 bases at J, with 19 bases between the two ends. CDR3 length: 16 amino acids. In germline, CDR1 is LNHDA, CDR2 SQIVND (reference sequence). CDR3 bases read: TGTGCCAGTAGTCCATATCGCCCGGGACTCAACAATGAG. Protein sequence: CASSPYRPGLNNE. The whole CDR3 is CASSPYRPGLNNEQFF.